Each of the 29 T cell receptor beta chains below was sequenced from the same sample in a study of T-cell memory formation after mild COVID-19. TCRdb ran MiXCR on the 5' RACE reads and lists one entry per CDR3 protein. Found here are some 350,000 distinct CDR3 sequences, around a sixth of them singletons; the top ten hold about 22%. The material sequenced was PBMCs or a T cell subset sorted from them (not recorded which). The receptors were gathered from a young man who had mild COVID-19 (a few samples of this study predate the infection). Cell type and time point are not known.

In its sample, this clonotype was seen a few times. The gene calls are TRBV20-1 and TRBJ1-5, with D unresolved. The ends were cut back, 5 bases at V and 3 bases at J, with 8 bases in the middle. This CDR3 has 12 residues. CDR1 and CDR2 (germline): DFQATT, SNEGSKA (reference sequence). The CDR3 here is CSAGRNNQPQHF. The CDR3 nucleotides are TGCAGTGCTGGCAGAAACAATCAGCCCCAGCATTTT.

This rearrangement joins TRBV5-5 to TRBJ1-1; D is ambiguous. Germline-derived CDR1 and CDR2 are SGHKS and YYEKEE (reference sequence). The CDR3 covers 13 residues. Trimming took 7 bases from V and 0 from J, leaving 10 bases between them. The CDR3 loop is CASRTDLNTEAFF. DNA for the CDR3: TGTGCCAGCCGCACTGATTTGAACACTGAAGCTTTCTTT. The entire variable domain, with the rest obtained from reference TRBV5-5 and TRBJ1-1, is as follows: DAGVTQSPTHLIKTRGQQVTLRCSPISGHKSVSWYQQVLGQGPQFIFQYYEKEERGRGNFPDRFSARQFPNYSSELNVNALLLGDSALYLCASRTDLNTEAFFGQGTRLTVV.

The chain has TRBV7-2 and TRBJ1-2, with 7 positions matching TRBD1. This CDR3 is 13 amino acids long. V gave up 5 bases and J gave up 8 bases; unmatched junction bases: 8. From germline, CDR1 is SGHTA and CDR2 FQGNSA. The CDR3, as DNA: TGTGCCAGCAGCCTCACAGGGGTAGGAGGCTACACCTTC. This translates into CASSLTGVGGYTF.

This clonotype turned up a few times. The chain links TRBV20-1 to TRBJ1-3; D unclear. The CDR3 contains 13 residues. Between the trimmed V and J ends, which lost 4 bases and 2 bases, there was a span of 9 bases. Looked up from germline, CDR1 is DFQATT and CDR2 is SNEGSKA (reference sequence). This CDR3 is CSAKGSAGNTIYF. The DNA for the CDR3 is TGCAGTGCTAAGGGTTCCGCTGGAAACACCATATATTTT.

The rearrangement links TRBV20-1 to TRBJ2-7, with TRBD2 as a possible D gene (5 bases). Trimming shortened V by 1 base and J by 5 bases, and 9 bases separated the two germline ends. Germline-derived CDR1 and CDR2 are DFQATT and SNEGSKA (reference sequence). This CDR3 is built from 12 residues. The CDR3 nucleotides are TGCAGTGCTAGAGGATCCGGGGACGAGCAGTACGTC. It specifies CSARGSGDEQYV.

This clonotype was counted between two and nine times. The V call is TRBV6-4, the J call TRBJ2-2; no reliable D call. Germline V gene data show CDR1 as MRHNA and CDR2 as SNTAGT. The V and J ends lost 5 bases and 6 bases respectively, with 7 bases between them. CDR3 size: 12 residues. The CDR3 is CASSHSSGELFF. CDR3 DNA: TGTGCCAGCAGTCATAGCTCCGGGGAGCTGTTTTTT.

Many counts were recorded for this clonotype. The J gene is TRBJ1-3, the V gene TRBV25-1; 9 bases are shared with TRBD1. The CDR3 sequence is 15 residues long. The J segment lost 2 bases and the V segment lost 4 bases, leaving 3 bases of the junction unmatched. Germline V gives CDR1 MGHDK, CDR2 SYGVNS. The CDR3 DNA is TGTGCCAGCAGTGGCCGGGACAGGGCTGGAAACACCATATATTTT. Its protein product is CASSGRDRAGNTIYF.

This clonotype occurred many times. This rearrangement joins TRBV5-1 to TRBJ1-2; no clear D gene. CDR3 length equals 13 residues. Germline CDR1 and CDR2: SGHRS and YFSETQ. V gave up 2 bases and J gave up 6 bases, with 11 bases separating them. The CDR3 protein is CASSLGLEDGYTF. DNA of the CDR3: TGCGCCAGCAGCTTAGGTCTTGAGGATGGCTACACCTTC.

The V and J genes are TRBV15 and TRBJ1-3; D is undetermined. Germline assignment: CDR1 LNHNV and CDR2 YYDKDF (reference sequence). The V and J ends lost 4 bases and 9 bases respectively, with 16 bases between them. The CDR3 covers 14 residues. Here the CDR3 reads CATSIEGSRGTIYF. The CDR3 DNA reads TGTGCCACCAGCATAGAGGGCAGCCGTGGCACCATATATTTT.

This clonotype showed up many times. The rearrangement links TRBV7-9 to TRBJ2-1; possible D gene TRBD1, 6 bases. Germline V gene sequence: CDR1 SEHNR, CDR2 FQNEAQ (reference sequence). V shed 3 bases and J shed 7 bases, with 16 bases lying between them. The CDR3 runs to 15 residues. CDR3 loop: CASSLGSTGRNEQFF. The CDR3 DNA reads as TGTGCCAGCAGCTTGGGGTCGACAGGCCGGAATGAGCAGTTCTTC.

The V call is TRBV12-3 or TRBV12-4, the J call TRBJ2-2; D ambiguous. The CDR3 spans 15 residues. V was cut by 2 bases and J by 4 bases, with 11 bases left in between. CDR3 DNA sequence: TGTGCCAGCAGTTTACAGGATTCGGGCACCGGGGAGCTGTTTTTT. Translating gives CASSLQDSGTGELFF.

The CDR3 DNA is TGTGCCAGCAGCCTTGGGCTAGACCCTAGGGAGACCCAGTACTTC. This gives the protein CASSLGLDPRETQYF. The rearrangement uses TRBV5-6 and TRBJ2-5; D gene uncertain. CDR1 and CDR2 from the germline V gene are SGHDT and YYEEEE. V was pared by 4 bases and J by 5 bases, with 18 bases between. The CDR3 runs 15 residues.

The sample holds one count of this clonotype. The chain has TRBV12-2 and TRBJ1-5. TRBV12-2 is flagged as a pseudogene. This CDR3 is 15 amino acids long. This chain's CDR3 is CASRLRLDSNQPQHF. CDR3 nucleotides: TGTGCAAGTCGCTTACGACTGGATAGCAATCAGCCCCAGCATTTT.

This clonotype appeared a few times. V gene TRBV4-1 combines with J gene TRBJ2-3, with 9 bases lining up with TRBD2. The germline V gene encodes CDR1 MGHRA and CDR2 YSYEKL. With V trimmed by 1 base and J by 3 bases, 5 bases remained unmatched. This CDR3 region has 16 residues. In nucleotides, the CDR3 is TGCGCCAGCAGCCAAGGCCCTAGCGGGGTTACAGATACGCAGTATTTT. It yields the protein CASSQGPSGVTDTQYF.

This clonotype was recorded a few times. This rearrangement joins TRBV12-3 or TRBV12-4 to TRBJ2-7, with TRBD1 identical over 10 bases. There are 14 residues in the CDR3. The junction had 9 bases not matched to a gene; V was cut back by 6 bases and J by 7 bases. CDR3 nucleotide sequence: TGTGCCAGCAGCCTAGGACAGGGGGTTGGAGAGCAGTACTTC. This codes for CASSLGQGVGEQYF.

The genes are TRBV6-5 and TRBJ2-1; D assignment may be TRBD1 or TRBD2 (5 bases each). The CDR3 contains 15 residues. Germline CDR1 is MNHEY and CDR2 is SVGAGI. The V gene lost 8 bases and the J gene lost 0 bases, with 14 bases spanning the gap. DNA of the CDR3: TGTGCCAGCTCTAGGGGAGATGTCTCCTACAATGAGCAGTTCTTC. This encodes CASSRGDVSYNEQFF.

This clonotype was recorded a few times. The gene calls are TRBV28 and TRBJ2-1; 8 bases align to TRBD2. The CDR3 is 14 amino acids. Germline V gives CDR1 MDHEN, CDR2 SYDVKM. The V and J ends lost 7 bases and 7 bases, in that order; junction bases with no gene match: 9. The CDR3 bases are TGTGCCAGCATCAGCGGGGGTTTGTATAATGAGCAGTTCTTC. It translates to CASISGGLYNEQFF.

In its sample, this clonotype was seen many times. The rearrangement uses TRBV2 and TRBJ1-1; no clear D. V lost 7 bases and J 1 base, leaving 13 bases between the germline ends. The CDR3 runs 14 residues. Germline CDR1 is SNHLY and CDR2 is FYNNEI. CDR3 amino acids: CASNPGQQNTEAFF. CDR3 nucleotide sequence: TGTGCCAGCAACCCCGGTCAGCAGAACACTGAAGCTTTCTTT. Together with reference TRBV2 and TRBJ1-1, the CDR3 gives the full variable domain: EPEVTQTPSHQVTQMGQEVILRCVPISNHLYFYWYRQILGQKVEFLVSFYNNEISEKSEIFDDQFSVERPDGSNFTLKIRSTKLEDSAMYFCASNPGQQNTEAFFGQGTRLTVV.

This chain uses TRBV6-4 with TRBJ2-3; D not certain. Germline V lookup: CDR1 MRHNA, CDR2 SNTAGT. The ends were cut back, 0 bases at V and 2 bases at J, with 6 bases in the middle. The CDR3 runs 14 residues. The CDR3 reads CASSDSFNTDTQYF. For the CDR3, the DNA is TGTGCCAGCAGTGACTCGTTTAACACAGATACGCAGTATTTT.

This chain connects TRBV29-1 to TRBJ2-7, with D possibly being TRBD2 (6 bases). Trimming left V 3 bases short and J 5 bases short, with 11 bases between. The CDR3 has 12 amino acids. Germline V gene lookup returns CDR1 SQVTM and CDR2 ANQGSEA. The CDR3 is CSVDRGSDEQYF. CDR3 in DNA: TGCAGCGTTGATCGGGGGTCGGACGAGCAGTACTTC.

This clonotype was picked up many times. The DNA for the CDR3 is TGTGCCAGCAGCGGGACTAGCGGGGGGGATACGCAGTATTTT. Protein product: CASSGTSGGDTQYF. J is TRBJ2-3 and V is TRBV7-2, with 15 bases fitting TRBD2. The CDR3 loop spans 14 amino acids. Germline CDR1 is SGHTA and CDR2 is FQGNSA. Trimming removed 5 bases from V and 6 bases from J; junction bases left unmatched: 0.

In its sample, this clonotype was seen many times. The chain has TRBV5-6 and TRBJ1-6; the D gene is possibly TRBD1 (5 bases). The CDR3 covers 15 residues. The germline CDR1 and CDR2 sequences are SGHDT and YYEEEE. The V and J ends lost 0 bases and 8 bases respectively, with 12 bases between them. CDR3 in amino acids: CASSLERQSYSPLHF. CDR3 nucleotides: TGTGCCAGCAGCTTGGAGCGACAGAGCTATTCACCCCTCCACTTT. Variable domain in full (rest from reference TRBV5-6 and TRBJ1-6): DAGVTQSPTHLIKTRGQQVTLRCSPKSGHDTVSWYQQALGQGPQFIFQYYEEEERQRGNFPDRFSGHQFPNYSSELNVNALLLGDSALYLCASSLERQSYSPLHFGNGTRLTVT.

The CDR3: CAISEETSRSETQYF. In DNA, the CDR3 is TGTGCCATCAGTGAGGAGACTAGCAGATCAGAGACCCAGTACTTC. V is TRBV10-3 and J is TRBJ2-5, with 7 bases matching TRBD2. V trimming: 2 bases; J trimming: 4 bases; junction bases outside the gene matches: 7. From germline, CDR1 is ENHRY and CDR2 SYGVKD. The CDR3 totals 15 residues.

There are a few counts of this clonotype. The chain uses TRBV5-1 and TRBJ2-5; 8 bases map to TRBD2. This CDR3 is built from 14 residues. The germline V gene has CDR1 SGHRS and CDR2 YFSETQ. V trimming: 0 bases; J trimming: 5 bases; junction bases outside the gene matches: 3. The CDR3, as DNA: TGCGCCAGCAGCTTGGTTAGCGGGGCGGAGACCCAGTACTTC. Residues: CASSLVSGAETQYF.

The V gene is TRBV27, the J gene TRBJ2-5; 9 bases match TRBD2. The germline CDR1 and CDR2 sequences are MNHEY and SMNVEV (reference sequence). The CDR3 loop spans 15 amino acids. Trimming cost V 6 bases and J 3 bases; bases outside gene matches: 8. CDR3 amino acids: CASRSWVAGEETQYF. In DNA form, the CDR3 reads TGTGCCAGCAGATCATGGGTAGCGGGGGAAGAGACCCAGTACTTC.

This clonotype has more than one count but fewer than ten. J is TRBJ2-7 and V is TRBV6-5, with no clear D. The V gene's germline CDR1 is MNHEY and CDR2 SVGAGI. V lost 0 bases and J 2 bases, leaving 23 bases between the germline ends. The CDR3 length is 19 residues. The CDR3 nucleotides read TGTGCCAGCAGTTACTCGAGTAATCGGGCTGGCGGAGAAGCCTACGAGCAGTACTTC. Translated, it gives CASSYSSNRAGGEAYEQYF.

The V call is TRBV5-4, the J call TRBJ2-1, with 7 bases lining up with TRBD2. CDR3 size: 15 residues. With V trimmed by 3 bases and J by 1 base, 4 bases remained unmatched. Germline values: CDR1 SGHNT, CDR2 YYREEE (reference sequence). CDR3: CASSSWGGSYNEQFF. The CDR3 DNA sequence: TGTGCCAGCAGCTCTTGGGGGGGATCCTACAATGAGCAGTTCTTC.

The chain links TRBV5-1 to TRBJ1-1; possible D gene TRBD1, 5 bases. Germline V CDR1 and CDR2: SGHRS, YFSETQ. This CDR3 is 16 amino acids long. V lost 1 base and J lost 0, with 13 bases in between. The CDR3 DNA reads TGCGCCAGCAGCTTGTCCGGGACGGACATGAACACTGAAGCTTTCTTT. Translation: CASSLSGTDMNTEAFF.

The chain uses TRBV29-1 and TRBJ2-2, with D hard to call. This CDR3 spans 12 amino acids. The V end was cut by 3 bases, the J end by 6 bases, with 8 bases between. The germline gives CDR1 SQVTM, CDR2 ANQGSEA. The CDR3 loop reads CSVEDGAGELFF. The CDR3 DNA reads TGCAGCGTTGAGGACGGCGCCGGGGAGCTGTTTTTT.